Sequencing of this T cell receptor (beta chain) was carried out in a study of spatial heterogeneity in lung cancer. The overall study: Fewer alpha-chain than beta-chain sequences were consistently detected. Study observations and caveats: Blood contained ubiquitous expanded tumor TCRs more at resection than at follow-up.

The CDR3 contains 14 residues. The V and J ends lost 8 bases and 1 base, in that order; junction bases with no gene match: 6. Germline V gene lookup returns CDR1 LNHDA and CDR2 SQIVND (reference sequence). In regard to this clonotype: The target antigen is unknown.

TCRdb processed the 5' RACE reads anew with MiXCR; each CDR3 protein has one entry. The repertoire has about 82,000 distinct CDR3 sequences, around 12% of them found once; the top ten carry under 5.5%. Time point reported: sample taken at primary tumor resection. The sequenced material consisted of unsorted whole RNA from tumor, nontumor lung or frozen PBMC. Samples came from 60 to 75 TRACERx patients with untreated early-stage lung cancer. The TCR sequence derives from a male donor with early-stage non-small cell lung cancer. Here the sequenced sample was PBMCs, taken at surgery. The rearrangement joins TRBV19 to TRBJ1-1; 8 bases fit TRBD1. The CDR3 coding sequence is TGTGCCAGTCATCGGGGACAGGAGAACACTGAAGCTTTCTTT. Translation gives CASHRGQENTEAFF.